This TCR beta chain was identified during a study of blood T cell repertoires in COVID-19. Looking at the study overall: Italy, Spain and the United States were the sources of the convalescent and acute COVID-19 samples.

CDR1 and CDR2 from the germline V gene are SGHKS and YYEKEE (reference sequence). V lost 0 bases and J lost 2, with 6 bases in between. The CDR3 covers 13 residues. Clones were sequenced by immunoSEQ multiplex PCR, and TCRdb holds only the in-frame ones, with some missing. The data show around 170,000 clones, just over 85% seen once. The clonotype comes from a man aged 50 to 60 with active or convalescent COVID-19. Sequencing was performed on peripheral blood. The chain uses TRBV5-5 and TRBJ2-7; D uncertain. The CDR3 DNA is TGTGCCAGCAGCTTGGGCGGCACCTACGAGCAGTACTTC. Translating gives CASSLGGTYEQYF.